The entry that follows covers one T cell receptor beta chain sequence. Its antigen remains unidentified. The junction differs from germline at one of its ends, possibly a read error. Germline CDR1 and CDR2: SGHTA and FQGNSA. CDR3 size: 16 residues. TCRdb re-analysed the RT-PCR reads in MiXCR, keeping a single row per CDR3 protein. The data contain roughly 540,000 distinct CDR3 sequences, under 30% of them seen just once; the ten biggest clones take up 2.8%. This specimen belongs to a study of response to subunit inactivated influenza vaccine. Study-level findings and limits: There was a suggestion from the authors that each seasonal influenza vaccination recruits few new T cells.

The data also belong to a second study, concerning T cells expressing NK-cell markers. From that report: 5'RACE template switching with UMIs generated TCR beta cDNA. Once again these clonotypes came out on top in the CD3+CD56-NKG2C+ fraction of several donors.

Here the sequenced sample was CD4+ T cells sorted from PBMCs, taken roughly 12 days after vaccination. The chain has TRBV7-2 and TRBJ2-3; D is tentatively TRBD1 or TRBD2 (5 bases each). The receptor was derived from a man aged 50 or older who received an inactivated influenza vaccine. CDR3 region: CASSLPYRDATNTQYF. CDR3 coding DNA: TGTGCCAGCAGCTTACCGTACCGGGACGCCACAAATACGCAGTATTTT.